This T cell receptor beta chain was observed in a study of immune characterization of retroperitoneal liposarcoma. TCRdb analysed the PCR reads with MiXCR anew, one entry per CDR3 protein. The sample lists about 10,000 distinct CDR3 sequences, around 30% occurring once. Notes on this clonotype: A single base separates this from a much larger clone, so it may be a read error.

V was shortened by 5 bases and J by 3 bases, with 14 bases between the two germline ends. The CDR3 is made up of 15 amino acids. CDR1 MNHEY and CDR2 SVGAGI come from the germline V gene. The V gene is TRBV6-5, the J gene TRBJ1-5, with D uncertain. The sample comprised tumor tissue. This TCR was recovered from a male donor with retroperitoneal liposarcoma. The CDR3 region has the DNA TGTGCCAGCAGTGAAGTGGCAGACACCAATCAGCCCCAGCATTTT. It translates to CASSEVADTNQPQHF.